This entry concerns a single T cell receptor beta chain. This sample is part of a study of blood T cell repertoires in COVID-19. Study information: Samples of COVID-19 (acute and convalescent) were obtained from the United States, Italy and Spain. Sample material is recorded as cDNA or gDNA derived from T cells, B-cell-depleted T cells, or PBMCs.

V lost 3 bases to trimming and J lost 6 bases, with 14 bases between them. The CDR3 is made up of 14 amino acids. Germline V lookup: CDR1 LNHDA, CDR2 SQIVND (reference sequence). Measured with immunoSEQ multiplex PCR; TCRdb has only the in-frame clones, and not every one. Here the sample spans about 250,000 clones, approximately 92% being singletons. Living in about two dozen US areas, the participants were between roughly 18 and 89 years of age. Recovered Cohort 3 donors showed two negative PCRs, clearance, or symptom resolution. This sequence originates from a woman aged 18-30 years who had recovered from COVID-19. Sequencing input: PBMCs or T cells enriched from blood (not recorded which). The gene calls are TRBV19 and TRBJ1-2; possible D gene TRBD1, 6 bases. This chain's CDR3 is CASSIADRRNGYTF. The CDR3 bases are TGTGCCAGTAGTATCGCCGACAGGAGGAATGGCTACACCTTC. Full variable domain (outside the CDR3, taken from reference TRBV19 and TRBJ1-2): DGGITQSPKYLFRKEGQNVTLSCEQNLNHDAMYWYRQDPGQGLRLIYYSQIVNDFQKGDIAEGYSVSREKKESFPLTVTSAQKNPTAFYLCASSIADRRNGYTFGSGTRLTVV.